What follows are 10 T cell receptor beta chains derived from one specimen sequenced in a study of OX40 agonist ivuxolimab in advanced cancers. Sequencing was performed with immunoSEQ multiplex PCR; in TCRdb, only in-frame clones are kept and a portion is missing. Here the sample spans approximately 47,000 clones, about 81% being singletons. Sequences were derived from CD4+ or CD8+ T cells sorted from blood, sampled in a trial of the OX40 agonist ivuxolimab. Receptors were obtained from an adult with an advanced solid tumor such as melanoma, head and neck, liver or kidney cancer.

The V and J genes are TRBV4-3 and TRBJ1-2; TRBD1 matches 9 bases. With V trimmed by 0 bases and J by 4 bases, 15 bases remained unmatched. Germline V gene sequence: CDR1 LGHNA, CDR2 YSLEER. The CDR3 is made up of 19 amino acids. CDR3 in DNA: TGCGCCAGCAGCCAAGATCTTGGTTCTCCGGACAGGGGCTTCTATGGCTACACCTTC. This codes for CASSQDLGSPDRGFYGYTF.

This clone was counted a few times. V and J are TRBV10-3 and TRBJ1-6; a possible D gene is TRBD1 (5 bases). CDR1 is ENHRY, CDR2 SYGVKD, per germline. V lost 4 bases and J lost 11, with 15 bases in between. The CDR3 runs 14 residues. CDR3 in DNA: TGTGCCATCAGTGGGGTTCAGGGATCGGCACCCCTCCACTTT. Translated: CAISGVQGSAPLHF.

The chain links TRBV11-2 to TRBJ2-5; maybe TRBD1 (5 bases). Trimming took off 5 bases at V and 1 base at J, with 14 bases between the two ends. Germline V lookup: CDR1 SGHAT, CDR2 FQNNGV. This CDR3 has 15 residues. The CDR3 region is CASSQTLDSQETQYF. The DNA for the CDR3 is TGTGCCAGCAGCCAGACCCTCGACAGCCAAGAGACCCAGTACTTC. Full variable domain (outside the CDR3, taken from reference TRBV11-2 and TRBJ2-5): EAGVAQSPRYKIIEKRQSVAFWCNPISGHATLYWYQQILGQGPKLLIQFQNNGVVDDSQLPKDRFSAERLKGVDSTLKIQPAKLEDSAVYLCASSQTLDSQETQYFGPGTRLLVL.

The V call is TRBV13, the J call TRBJ2-7, with D possibly being TRBD2 (5 bases). CDR3 length: 18 residues. Deletions cut 4 bases from V and 1 base from J, with 23 bases between. CDR1 and CDR2 from the germline V gene are PRHDT and FYEKMQ (reference sequence). The CDR3 DNA reads TGTGCCAGCAGCTCCGGGGATGGTGTGGGATGGAATTCCTACGAGCAGTACTTC. It translates to CASSSGDGVGWNSYEQYF.

V and J are TRBV6-6 and TRBJ1-2; 9 bases align to TRBD1. The CDR3 has 14 residues. Germline assignment: CDR1 MNHNY and CDR2 SVGAGI (reference sequence). Trimming at V came to 6 bases and at J to 4 bases, leaving 6 bases not matched to a gene. The CDR3 region has the DNA TGTGCCAGCAGACCCGACAGGGGGAGCTATGGCTACACCTTC. Translation gives CASRPDRGSYGYTF.

The V and J genes are TRBV4-3 and TRBJ1-1; maybe TRBD1 (5 bases). CDR1 is LGHNA and CDR2 is YSLEER in the germline V gene. V was clipped by 0 bases and J by 3 bases, with 11 bases between them. The CDR3 runs to 15 residues. This CDR3 reads CASSQEGTEYTEAFF. The CDR3, as DNA: TGCGCCAGCAGCCAAGAAGGGACGGAATACACTGAAGCTTTCTTT.

The CDR3 bases are TGCGCCAGCAGGAGGGTTTGGGGCCGCTCTGGAAACACCATATATTTT. As protein: CASRRVWGRSGNTIYF. V gene TRBV4-1 combines with J gene TRBJ1-3, with D perhaps TRBD1 (5 bases). The CDR3 runs to 16 residues. The germline V and J ends were trimmed by 6 bases and 0 bases, with 15 bases remaining between them. CDR1 is MGHRA, CDR2 YSYEKL, per germline.

This chain uses TRBV6-1 with TRBJ1-2; 9 bases are shared with TRBD1. Germline CDR1 MNHNS, CDR2 SASEGT. The CDR3 extends over 14 amino acids. The V gene end was trimmed by 6 bases and the J gene end by 5 bases; junction bases not matched to a gene: 7. CDR3 sequence reads: CASRITGQGYGYTF. CDR3 nucleotides: TGTGCCAGCAGGATAACGGGACAGGGATATGGCTACACCTTC.

The rearrangement links TRBV2 to TRBJ2-5; 7 bases agree with TRBD2. J lost 3 bases, V lost 1 base, and 5 bases had no gene match. Germline V gene lookup returns CDR1 SNHLY and CDR2 FYNNEI. CDR3 length equals 15 residues. The CDR3 sequence: CASSEGGGLKETQYF. CDR3 sequence (DNA): TGTGCCAGCAGTGAAGGGGGGGGACTAAAAGAGACCCAGTACTTC.

The rearrangement links TRBV18 to TRBJ2-2; D is ambiguous. In germline, CDR1 is KGHSH, CDR2 LQKENI. Trimming left V 0 bases short and J 1 base short, with 0 bases between. This CDR3 is built from 13 residues. CDR3 region: CASSPPNTGELFF. Here the CDR3 DNA reads TGTGCCAGCTCACCACCGAACACCGGGGAGCTGTTTTTT.